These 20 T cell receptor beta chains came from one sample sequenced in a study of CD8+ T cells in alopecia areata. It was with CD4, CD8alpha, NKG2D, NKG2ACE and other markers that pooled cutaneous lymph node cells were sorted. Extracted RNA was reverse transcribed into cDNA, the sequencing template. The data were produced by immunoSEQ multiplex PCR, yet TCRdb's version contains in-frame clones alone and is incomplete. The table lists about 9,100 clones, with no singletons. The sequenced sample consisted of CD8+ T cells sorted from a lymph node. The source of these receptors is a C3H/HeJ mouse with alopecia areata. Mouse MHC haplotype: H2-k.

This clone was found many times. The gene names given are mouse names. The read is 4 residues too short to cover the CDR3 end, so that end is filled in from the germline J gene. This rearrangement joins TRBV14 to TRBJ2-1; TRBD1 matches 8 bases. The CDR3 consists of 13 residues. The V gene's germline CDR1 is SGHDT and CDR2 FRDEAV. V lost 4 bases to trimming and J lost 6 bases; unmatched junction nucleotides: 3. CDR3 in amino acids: CASSPTGVAEQFF. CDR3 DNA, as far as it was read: TGTGCCAGCAGTCCGACAGGGGTTGCT.

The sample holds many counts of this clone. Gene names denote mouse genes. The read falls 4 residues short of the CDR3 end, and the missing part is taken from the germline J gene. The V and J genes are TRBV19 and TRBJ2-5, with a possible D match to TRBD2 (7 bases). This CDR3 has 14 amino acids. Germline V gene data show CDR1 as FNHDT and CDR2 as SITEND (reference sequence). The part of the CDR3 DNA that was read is TGTGCCAGCACCCCACTGGGGAGGGGGGAC. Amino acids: CASTPLGRGD. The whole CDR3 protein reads CASTPLGRGDTQYF.

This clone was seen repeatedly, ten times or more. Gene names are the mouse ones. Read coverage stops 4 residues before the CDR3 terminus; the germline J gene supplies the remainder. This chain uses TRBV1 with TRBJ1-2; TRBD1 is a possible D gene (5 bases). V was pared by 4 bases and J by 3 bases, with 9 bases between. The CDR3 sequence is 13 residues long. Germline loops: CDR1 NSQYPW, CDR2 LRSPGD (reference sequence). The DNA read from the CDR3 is TGCACCTGCAGTGGGAGACAGTACTCC. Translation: CTCSGRQYS. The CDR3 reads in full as CTCSGRQYSDYTF.

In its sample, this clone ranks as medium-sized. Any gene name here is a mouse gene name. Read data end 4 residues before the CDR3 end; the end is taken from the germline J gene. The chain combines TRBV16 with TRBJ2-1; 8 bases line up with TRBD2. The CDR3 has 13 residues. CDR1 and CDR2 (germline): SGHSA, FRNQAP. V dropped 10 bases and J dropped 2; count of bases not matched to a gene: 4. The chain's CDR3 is CATYWGYYAEQFF. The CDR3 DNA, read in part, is TGTGCAACCTACTGGGGGTACTATGCT.

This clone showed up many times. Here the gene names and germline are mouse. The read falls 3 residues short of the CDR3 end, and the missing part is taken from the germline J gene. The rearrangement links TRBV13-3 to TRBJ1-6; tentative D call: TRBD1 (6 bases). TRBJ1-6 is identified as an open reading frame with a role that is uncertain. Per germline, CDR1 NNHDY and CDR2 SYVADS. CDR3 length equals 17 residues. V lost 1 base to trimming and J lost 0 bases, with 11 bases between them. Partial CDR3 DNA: TGTGCCAGCAGTGATCACAGGGTCAATTCCTATAATTCGCCC. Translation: CASSDHRVNSYNSP. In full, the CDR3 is CASSDHRVNSYNSPLYF.

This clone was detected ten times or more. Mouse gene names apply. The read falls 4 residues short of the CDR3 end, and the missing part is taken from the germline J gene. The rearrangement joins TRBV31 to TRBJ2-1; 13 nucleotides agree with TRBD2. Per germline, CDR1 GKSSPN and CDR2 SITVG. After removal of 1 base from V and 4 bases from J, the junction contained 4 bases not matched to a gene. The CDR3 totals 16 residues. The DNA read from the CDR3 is TGTGCCTGGAGTCCGGACTGGGGGGGCGAGTATGCT. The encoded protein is CAWSPDWGGEYA. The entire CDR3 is CAWSPDWGGEYAEQFF.

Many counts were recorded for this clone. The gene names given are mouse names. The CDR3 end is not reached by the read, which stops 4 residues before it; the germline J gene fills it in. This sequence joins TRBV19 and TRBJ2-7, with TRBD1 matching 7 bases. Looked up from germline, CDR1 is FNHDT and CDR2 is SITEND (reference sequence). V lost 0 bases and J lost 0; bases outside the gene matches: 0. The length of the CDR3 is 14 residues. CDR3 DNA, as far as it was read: TGTGCCAGCAGTATAGGGGACAGCTCCTAT. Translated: CASSIGDSSY. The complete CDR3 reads CASSIGDSSYEQYF. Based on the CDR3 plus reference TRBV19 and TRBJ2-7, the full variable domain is GGIITQTPKFLIGQEGQKLTLKCQQNFNHDTMYWYRQDSGKGLRLIYYSITENDLQKGDLSEGYDASREKKSSFSLTVTSAQKNEMAVFLCASSIGDSSYEQYFGPGTRLTVL.

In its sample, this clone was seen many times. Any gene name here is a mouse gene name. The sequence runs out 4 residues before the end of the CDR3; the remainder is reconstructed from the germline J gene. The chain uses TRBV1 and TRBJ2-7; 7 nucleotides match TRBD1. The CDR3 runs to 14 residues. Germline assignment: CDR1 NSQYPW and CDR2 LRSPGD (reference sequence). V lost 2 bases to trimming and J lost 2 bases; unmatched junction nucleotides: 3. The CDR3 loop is CTCSAPGQTYEQYF. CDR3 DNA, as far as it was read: TGCACCTGCAGTGCACCGGGACAGACCTAT. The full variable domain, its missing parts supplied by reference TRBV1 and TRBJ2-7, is VTLLEQNPRWRLVPRGQAVNLRCILKNSQYPWMSWYQQDLQKQLQWLFTLRSPGDKEVKSLPGADYLATRVTDTELRLQVANMSQGRTLYCTCSAPGQTYEQYFGPGTRLTVL.

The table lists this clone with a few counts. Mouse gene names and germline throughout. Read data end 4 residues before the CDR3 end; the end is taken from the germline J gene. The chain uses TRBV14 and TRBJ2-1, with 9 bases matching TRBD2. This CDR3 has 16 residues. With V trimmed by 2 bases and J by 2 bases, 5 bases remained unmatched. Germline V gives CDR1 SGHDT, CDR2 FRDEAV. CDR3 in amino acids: CASSLNLGGDYAEQFF. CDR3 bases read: TGTGCCAGCAGTTTGAACCTGGGGGGGGACTATGCT.

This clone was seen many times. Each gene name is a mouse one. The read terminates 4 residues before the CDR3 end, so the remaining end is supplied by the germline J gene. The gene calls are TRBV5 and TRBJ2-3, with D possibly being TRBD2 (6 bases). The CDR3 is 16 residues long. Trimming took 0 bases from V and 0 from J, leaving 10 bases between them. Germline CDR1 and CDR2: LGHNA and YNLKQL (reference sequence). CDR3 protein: CASSQETGPSAETLYF. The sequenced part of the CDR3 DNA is TGTGCCAGCAGCCAAGAAACTGGGCCTAGTGCAGAA.

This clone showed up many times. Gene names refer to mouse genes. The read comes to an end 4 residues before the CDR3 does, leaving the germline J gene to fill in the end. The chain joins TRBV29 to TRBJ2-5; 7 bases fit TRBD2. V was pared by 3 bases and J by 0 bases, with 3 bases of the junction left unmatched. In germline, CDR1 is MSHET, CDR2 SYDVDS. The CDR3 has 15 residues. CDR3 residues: CASSFPGGNQDTQYF. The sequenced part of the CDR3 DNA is TGTGCTAGCAGTTTTCCTGGGGGTAACCAAGAC.

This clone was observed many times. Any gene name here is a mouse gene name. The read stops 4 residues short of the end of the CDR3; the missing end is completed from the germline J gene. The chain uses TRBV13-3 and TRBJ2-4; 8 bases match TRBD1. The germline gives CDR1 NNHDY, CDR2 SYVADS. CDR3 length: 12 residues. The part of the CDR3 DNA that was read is TGTGCCAGCAGGACAGGGGAAAAC. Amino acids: CASRTGEN. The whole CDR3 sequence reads CASRTGENTLYF.

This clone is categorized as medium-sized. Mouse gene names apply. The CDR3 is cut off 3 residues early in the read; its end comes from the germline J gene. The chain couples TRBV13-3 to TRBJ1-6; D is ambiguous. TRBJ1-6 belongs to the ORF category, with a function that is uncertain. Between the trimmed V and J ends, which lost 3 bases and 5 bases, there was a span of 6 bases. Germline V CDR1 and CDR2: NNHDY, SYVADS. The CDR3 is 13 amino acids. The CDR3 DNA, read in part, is TGTGCCAGCAGTGCCCAGGATAATTCGCCC. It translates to CASSAQDNSP. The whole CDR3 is CASSAQDNSPLYF.

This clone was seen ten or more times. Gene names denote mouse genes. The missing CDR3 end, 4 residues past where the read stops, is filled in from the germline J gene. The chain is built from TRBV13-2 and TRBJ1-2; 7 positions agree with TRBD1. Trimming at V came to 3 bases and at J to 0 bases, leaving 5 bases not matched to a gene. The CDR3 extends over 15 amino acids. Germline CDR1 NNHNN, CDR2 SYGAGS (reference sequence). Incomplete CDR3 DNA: TGTGCCAGCGGTGGAGGCAGGGGGGCAAACTCC. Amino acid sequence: CASGGGRGANS. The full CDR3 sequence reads CASGGGRGANSDYTF.

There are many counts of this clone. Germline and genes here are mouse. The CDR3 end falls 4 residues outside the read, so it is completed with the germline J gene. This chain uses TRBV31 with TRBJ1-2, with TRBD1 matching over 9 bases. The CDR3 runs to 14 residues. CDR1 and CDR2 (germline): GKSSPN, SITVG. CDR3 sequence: CAWSPQGARSDYTF. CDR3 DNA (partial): TGTGCCTGGAGTCCACAGGGGGCACGGTCC.

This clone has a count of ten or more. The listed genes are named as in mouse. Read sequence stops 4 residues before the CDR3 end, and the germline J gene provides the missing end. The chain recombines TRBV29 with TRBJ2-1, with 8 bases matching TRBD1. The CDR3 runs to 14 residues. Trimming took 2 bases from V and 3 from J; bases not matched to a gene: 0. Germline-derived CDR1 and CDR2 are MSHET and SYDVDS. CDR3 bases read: TGTGCTAGCAGTTTAGACAGGGGCTATGCT. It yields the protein CASSLDRGYA. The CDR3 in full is CASSLDRGYAEQFF.

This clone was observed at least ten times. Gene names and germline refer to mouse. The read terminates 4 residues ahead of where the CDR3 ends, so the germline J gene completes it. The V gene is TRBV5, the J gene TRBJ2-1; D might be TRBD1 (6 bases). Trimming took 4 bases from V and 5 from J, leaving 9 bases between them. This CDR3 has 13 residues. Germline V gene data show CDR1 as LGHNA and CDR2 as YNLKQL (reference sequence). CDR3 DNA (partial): TGTGCCAGCAGCCCCCGACAGGATGCT. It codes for CASSPRQDA. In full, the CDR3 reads CASSPRQDAEQFF.

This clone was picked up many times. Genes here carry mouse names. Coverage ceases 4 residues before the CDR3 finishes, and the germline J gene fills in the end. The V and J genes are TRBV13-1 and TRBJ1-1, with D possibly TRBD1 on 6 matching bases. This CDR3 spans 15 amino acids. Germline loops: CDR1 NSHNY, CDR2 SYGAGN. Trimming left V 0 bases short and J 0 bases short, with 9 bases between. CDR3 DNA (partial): TGTGCCAGCAGTGATGGGGGGGGGCAGAACACA. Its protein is CASSDGGGQNT. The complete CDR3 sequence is CASSDGGGQNTEVFF.

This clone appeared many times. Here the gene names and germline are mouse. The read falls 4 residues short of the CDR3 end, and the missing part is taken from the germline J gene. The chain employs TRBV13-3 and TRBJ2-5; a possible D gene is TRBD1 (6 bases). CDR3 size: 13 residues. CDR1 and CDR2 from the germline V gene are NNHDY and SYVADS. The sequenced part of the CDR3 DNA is TGTGCCAGCAGACCGGGACAAAAAGAC. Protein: CASRPGQKD. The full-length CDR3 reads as CASRPGQKDTQYF.

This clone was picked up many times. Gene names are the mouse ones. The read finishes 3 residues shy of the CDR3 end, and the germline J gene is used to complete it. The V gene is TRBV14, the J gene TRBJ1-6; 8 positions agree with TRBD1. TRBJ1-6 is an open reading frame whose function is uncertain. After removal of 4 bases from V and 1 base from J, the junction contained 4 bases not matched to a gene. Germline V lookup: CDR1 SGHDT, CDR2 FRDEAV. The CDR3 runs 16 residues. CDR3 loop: CASSPRGRSYNSPLYF. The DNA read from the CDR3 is TGTGCCAGCAGTCCCAGGGGGCGCTCCTATAATTCGCCC.